These T cell receptor beta chains were read from a single sample in a study of control samples from healthy donors and cancer patients. Using immunoSEQ multiplex PCR, the repertoire was profiled, and TCRdb retains in-frame clones only, with some absent. This sample has roughly 34,000 clones; 70% to 90% occur once, and the top ten carry 1.6%. Specimen: PBMCs. All receptors derive from a woman between 40 and 50 years old with lung cancer. Each CDR3 is given with its conserved first and last residue.

j_call	v_call	cdr3_aa
TRBJ1-6	TRBV7-2	CASRGGESYNSPLHF
TRBJ1-6	TRBV3-1/TRBV3-2	CASSQGQYSPLHF
TRBJ1-1	TRBV19	CASSPALGNTEAFF
TRBJ2-1	TRBV7-7	CASSLEPGRRALNEQFF
TRBJ1-5	TRBV4-2	CASSQDSGLAQPQHF
TRBJ1-1	TRBV7-8	CASSGGGEAEAFF
TRBJ2-5	TRBV6-5	CASSPGGLETQYF
TRBJ1-6	TRBV3-1/TRBV3-2	CASSQRARPADNSPLHF
TRBJ2-7	TRBV7-2	CASSLDRGREQYF
TRBJ2-5	TRBV7-9	CASSSLDRGTGEETQYF
TRBJ2-1	TRBV6-4	CASSVSGDNNEQFF
TRBJ1-1	TRBV6-6	CASSPSDRWNTEAFF
TRBJ1-2	TRBV29-1	CSASGVNYGYTF
TRBJ2-3	TRBV7-3	CASSLTSGWDTQYF
TRBJ1-3	TRBV7-2	CASSVGPLISGNTIYF
TRBJ1-2	TRBV19	CASSSQTGSYGYTF
TRBJ2-2	TRBV7-9	CASSLDTGELFF
TRBJ2-3	TRBV5-1	CASSLGLAGSTDTQYF
TRBJ1-6	TRBV7-8	CASSPWTGSSGSPLHF
TRBJ2-2	TRBV10-3	CAIRAGQGATGELFF
TRBJ1-2	TRBV9	CASSYGGANYGYTF
TRBJ2-3	TRBV29-1	CSVVGTDTQYF
TRBJ1-6	TRBV7-2	CASSPQRVSPLHF
TRBJ1-5	TRBV5-8	CASSWRTGNQPQHF
TRBJ2-7	TRBV3-1/TRBV3-2	CASSQDTGWEQYF
TRBJ1-1	TRBV3-1/TRBV3-2	CASSQITGTEAFF
TRBJ2-7	TRBV5-1	CASSAQGLGRDYEQYF
TRBJ2-1	TRBV14	CASSQAGVYNEQFF
TRBJ1-2	TRBV28	CASSLSSTGRANYGYTF
TRBJ2-3	TRBV15	CATSPRTGSTDTQYF
TRBJ1-4	TRBV3-1/TRBV3-2	CASSQGTGVKSLFF
TRBJ1-1	TRBV7-2	CASSLSWNTEAFF
TRBJ2-5	TRBV5-6	CASSQGTAYQETQYF
TRBJ2-3	TRBV28	CASSLRTSGADTQYF
TRBJ2-7	TRBV3-1/TRBV3-2	CASSQTRDPFYEQYF
TRBJ1-5	TRBV9	CASSSTGYSNQPQHF
TRBJ1-2	TRBV6-5	CASSYEGPYGYTF
TRBJ1-1	TRBV19	CASSIEAEAFF
TRBJ2-1	TRBV24-1	CATSESTSGVYNEQFF
TRBJ2-5	TRBV5-1	CASSSGQQETQYF
TRBJ1-4	TRBV3-1/TRBV3-2	CASSQVETGGEKLFF
TRBJ1-6	TRBV7-2	CASSVDRMNSPLHF
TRBJ2-6	TRBV14	CASSQEPIWANVLTF
TRBJ1-1	TRBV12-3/TRBV12-4	CASSFVRGTEAFF
TRBJ2-7	TRBV4-1	CASSQEARGRNEQYF
TRBJ1-2	TRBV21-1	CASSKEGPTGGYTF
TRBJ1-2	TRBV2	CASKSGVVSGYTF